A selection of T cell receptor beta chains follows, all from one sample in a study of CD8+ T cells in alopecia areata. Assay used: immunoSEQ multiplex PCR; TCRdb lists only in-frame clones, some missing. This sample has about 150,000 clones, with 85% to 90% found just once. The sample in question was CD8+ T cells sorted from blood, obtained at week 0. The receptors derive from a human donor with alopecia areata. The CDR3 runs from the conserved cysteine through the conserved F or W. The order of the fields is V gene, CDR3 length, clone size, J gene, D gene, CDR3 DNA, CDR3 protein. D genes are given only for firm matches. Not every row has a clone size; where given, it reads once, few, many or a size class.

TRBV5-4	11	NA	TRBJ2-1	NA	TGTGCCAGCAGCTTGGGTTTGGAGCAGTTCTTC	CASSLGLEQFF
TRBV7-9	15	NA	TRBJ2-1	TRBD2	TGTGCCAGCAGCTTAACTAGCGGGATCTACAATGAGCAGTTCTTC	CASSLTSGIYNEQFF
TRBV29-1	16	NA	TRBJ2-7	TRBD1	TGCAGCGTTGGTTTGTCGTTCAACAGGGGATTCTACGAGCAGTACTTC	CSVGLSFNRGFYEQYF
TRBV4-1	14	NA	TRBJ2-1	NA	TGCGCCAGCAGCCAAGCCCCGACAGACAATGAGCAGTTCTTC	CASSQAPTDNEQFF
TRBV4-1	15	NA	TRBJ2-1	NA	TGCGCCAGCAGCCAGAGAGACGACAGGAATAATGAGCAGTTCTTC	CASSQRDDRNNEQFF
TRBV29-1	13	NA	TRBJ1-3	NA	TGCAGCGTCACGGACAGTACGGGAAACACCATATATTTT	CSVTDSTGNTIYF
TRBV27	13	NA	TRBJ2-7	NA	TGTGCCAGCAGTTTATCCGAAGCCTACGAGCAGTACTTC	CASSLSEAYEQYF
TRBV9	13	NA	TRBJ1-5	NA	TGTGCCAGCAGCGCAAGAAATAATCAGCCCCAGCATTTT	CASSARNNQPQHF
TRBV27	14	once	TRBJ1-1	TRBD1	TGTGCCAGCAGTCGGAGGGACAGGAACACTGAAGCTTTCTTT	CASSRRDRNTEAFF
TRBV29-1	12	once	TRBJ2-1	NA	TGCAGCGTTGCCGGGCTAGCTGGAGAGCAGTTCTTC	CSVAGLAGEQFF
TRBV5-1	14	few	TRBJ2-7	TRBD1	TGCGCCAGCAGCAAAGGGACAGGCGCTTACGAGCAGTACTTC	CASSKGTGAYEQYF
TRBV4-1	13	NA	TRBJ2-7	NA	TGCGCCAGCAGCCAAGGAGGGAACGGCGAGCAGTACTTC	CASSQGGNGEQYF
TRBV7-3	15	NA	TRBJ2-1	NA	TGTGCCAGCAGCTTTTCGGGAGTGGGCTACAATGAGCAGTTCTTC	CASSFSGVGYNEQFF
TRBV29-1	15	once	TRBJ2-5	NA	TGCAGCGTTGAAGATCCCTCACAGGTCCAAGAGACCCAGTACTTC	CSVEDPSQVQETQYF
TRBV7-8	15	once	TRBJ2-1	NA	TGTGCCAGCAGCCAGGGGCCGGGGGCGGACAATGAGCAGTTCTTC	CASSQGPGADNEQFF
TRBV27	16	NA	TRBJ2-4	NA	TGTGCCAGCAGTGAGCAGACTCCCCTTGACAAAAACATTCAGTACTTC	CASSEQTPLDKNIQYF
TRBV10-3	14	once	TRBJ2-7	NA	TGTGCCATCAGTGAGTCTTTAGGGAACTACGAGCAGTACTTC	CAISESLGNYEQYF
TRBV2	17	NA	TRBJ2-4	NA	TGTGCCAGCAGGGACAGACCAACTAGCGTGGTCAAAAACATTCAGTACTTC	CASRDRPTSVVKNIQYF
TRBV2	12	NA	TRBJ2-7	NA	TGTGCCAGCATCTACGGGACCTACGAGCAGTACTTC	CASIYGTYEQYF
TRBV4-2	14	NA	TRBJ2-3	TRBD2	TGTGCCAGCAGCTCAAATAACCTAGCGGGCCCCGTGAATTTT	CASSSNNLAGPVNF
TRBV4-1	13	NA	TRBJ2-7	NA	TGCGCCAGCAGCCAAGAACTGACCTACGAGCAGTACTTC	CASSQELTYEQYF
TRBV11-2	14	NA	TRBJ2-7	NA	TGTGCCAGCAGCTCCCTGGGCGCCTCCTACGAGCAGTACTTC	CASSSLGASYEQYF